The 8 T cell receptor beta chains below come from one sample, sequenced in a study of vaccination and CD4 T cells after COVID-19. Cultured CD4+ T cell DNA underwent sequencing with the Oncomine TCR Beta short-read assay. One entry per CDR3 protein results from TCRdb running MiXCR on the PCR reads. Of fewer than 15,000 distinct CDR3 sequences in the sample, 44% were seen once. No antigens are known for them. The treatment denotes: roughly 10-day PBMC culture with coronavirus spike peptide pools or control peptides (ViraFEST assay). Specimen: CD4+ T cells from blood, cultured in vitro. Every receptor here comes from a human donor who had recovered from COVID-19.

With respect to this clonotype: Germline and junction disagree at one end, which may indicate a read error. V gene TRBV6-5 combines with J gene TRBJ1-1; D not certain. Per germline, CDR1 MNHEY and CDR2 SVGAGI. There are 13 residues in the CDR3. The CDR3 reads CAGSYFSRGEAFF. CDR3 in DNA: TGTGCCGGCAGTTACTTCTCTCGAGGTGAAGCTTTCTTT.

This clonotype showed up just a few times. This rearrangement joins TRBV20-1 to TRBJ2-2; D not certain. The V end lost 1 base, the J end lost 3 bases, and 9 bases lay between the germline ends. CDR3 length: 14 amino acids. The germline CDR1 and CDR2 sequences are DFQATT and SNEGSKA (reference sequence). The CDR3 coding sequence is TGCAGTGCTAGAGGACCTGGGGACACCGGGGAGCTGTTTTTT. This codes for CSARGPGDTGELFF.

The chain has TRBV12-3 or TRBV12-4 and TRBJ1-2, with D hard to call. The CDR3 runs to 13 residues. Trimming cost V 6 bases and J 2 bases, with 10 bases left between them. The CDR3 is CASSPHQNYGYTF. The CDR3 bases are TGTGCCAGCAGCCCTCACCAAAACTATGGCTACACCTTC.

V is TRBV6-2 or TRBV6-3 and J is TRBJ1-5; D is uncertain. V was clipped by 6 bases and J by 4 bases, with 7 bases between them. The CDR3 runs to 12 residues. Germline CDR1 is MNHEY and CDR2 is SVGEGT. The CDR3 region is CASRRPNQPQHF. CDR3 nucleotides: TGTGCCAGCAGGAGACCAAATCAGCCCCAGCATTTT.

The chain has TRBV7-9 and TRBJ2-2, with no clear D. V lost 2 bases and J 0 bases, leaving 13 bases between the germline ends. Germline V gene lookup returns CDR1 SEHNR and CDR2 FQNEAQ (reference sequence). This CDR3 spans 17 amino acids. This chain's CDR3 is CASSLRSAKSNTGELFF. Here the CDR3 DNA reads TGTGCCAGCAGCTTAAGGTCTGCCAAATCGAACACCGGGGAGCTGTTTTTT.

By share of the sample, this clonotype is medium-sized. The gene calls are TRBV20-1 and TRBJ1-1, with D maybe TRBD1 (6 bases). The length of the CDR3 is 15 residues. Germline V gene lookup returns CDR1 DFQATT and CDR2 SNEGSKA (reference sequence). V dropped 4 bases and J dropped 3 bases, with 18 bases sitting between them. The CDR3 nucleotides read TGCAGTGCTACCTTAACAAAACACAGGGACACTGAAGCTTTCTTT. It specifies CSATLTKHRDTEAFF.

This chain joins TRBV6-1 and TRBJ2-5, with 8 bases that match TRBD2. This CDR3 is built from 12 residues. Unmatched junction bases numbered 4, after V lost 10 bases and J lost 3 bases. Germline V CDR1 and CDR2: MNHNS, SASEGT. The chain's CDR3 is CAIRSGKETQYF. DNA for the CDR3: TGTGCCATCCGTAGCGGGAAAGAGACCCAGTACTTC.

CDR3 protein: CAIKRTADQPQHF. The CDR3 bases are TGTGCCATCAAACGGACTGCCGATCAGCCCCAGCATTTT. This chain joins TRBV10-3 and TRBJ1-5; D is unresolved. The CDR3 runs 13 residues. V shed 7 bases and J shed 5 bases, with 12 bases lying between them. Per germline, CDR1 ENHRY and CDR2 SYGVKD.